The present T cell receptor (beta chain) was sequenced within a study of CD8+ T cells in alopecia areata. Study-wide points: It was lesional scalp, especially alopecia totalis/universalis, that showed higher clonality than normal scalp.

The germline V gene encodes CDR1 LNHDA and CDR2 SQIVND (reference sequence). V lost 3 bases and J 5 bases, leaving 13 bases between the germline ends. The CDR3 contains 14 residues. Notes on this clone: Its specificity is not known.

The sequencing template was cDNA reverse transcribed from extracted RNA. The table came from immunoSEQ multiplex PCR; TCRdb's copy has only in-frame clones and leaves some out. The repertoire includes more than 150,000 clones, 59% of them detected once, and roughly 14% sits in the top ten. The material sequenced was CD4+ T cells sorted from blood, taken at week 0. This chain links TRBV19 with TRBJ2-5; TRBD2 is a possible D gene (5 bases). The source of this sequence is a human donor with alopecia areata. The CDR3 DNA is TGTGCCAGTAGTATGGATCGGGGTTGGGAGACCCAGTACTTC. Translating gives CASSMDRGWETQYF.